A selection of T cell receptor beta chains follows, all from one sample in a study of blood T cell repertoires in COVID-19. This table comes from immunoSEQ multiplex PCR, and its TCRdb copy is limited to in-frame clones, with some not included. The sample holds some 220,000 clones; 70% to 90% are singletons and the top ten take more than 4%. The sequenced sample consisted of peripheral blood. These receptors were obtained from a man in his fifties or sixties with acute or convalescent COVID-19. The CDR3 runs from the conserved cysteine through the conserved F or W.

V: TRBV19; CDR3: CASSPGDPYGYTF
V: TRBV4-2; CDR3: CASSQDAQNDYEQYF
V: TRBV6-5; CDR3: CASSYDSVAKNIQYF
V: TRBV27; CDR3: CASSRQGTNTEAFF
V: TRBV11-3; CDR3: CASSLGDRGGISGANVLTF
V: TRBV30; CDR3: CAWSVLAQSGGYTF
V: TRBV19; CDR3: CATSGPTSFYNEQFF
V: TRBV7-9; CDR3: CASSPRQGSYEQYF
V: TRBV6-4; CDR3: CASSRQGGETQYF
V: TRBV2; CDR3: CASRDLGGVANEKLFF
V: TRBV30; CDR3: CAWSKSGDLDYTF
V: TRBV27; CDR3: CASGTGKGYTF
V: TRBV6-5; CDR3: CASSSAQGQIETQYF
V: TRBV9; CDR3: CASSPRDRVLGYTF
V: TRBV3-1/TRBV3-2; CDR3: CASSREGPSYEQYF
V: TRBV18; CDR3: CASSRRLAPGNEQFF
V: TRBV9; CDR3: CASSVGQGFYEQYF
V: TRBV18; CDR3: CASSPGTSTEAFF
V: TRBV4-1; CDR3: CASSQVRSGVQETQYF
V: TRBV12-3/TRBV12-4; CDR3: CASSFEVSYGYTF
V: TRBV30; CDR3: CAWTTMVRGTEAFF
V: TRBV4-1; CDR3: CASSQDSASGPYNEQFF
V: TRBV7-8; CDR3: CASSPEQGFGYTF
V: TRBV6-2/TRBV6-3; CDR3: CASSYEGWKAFF